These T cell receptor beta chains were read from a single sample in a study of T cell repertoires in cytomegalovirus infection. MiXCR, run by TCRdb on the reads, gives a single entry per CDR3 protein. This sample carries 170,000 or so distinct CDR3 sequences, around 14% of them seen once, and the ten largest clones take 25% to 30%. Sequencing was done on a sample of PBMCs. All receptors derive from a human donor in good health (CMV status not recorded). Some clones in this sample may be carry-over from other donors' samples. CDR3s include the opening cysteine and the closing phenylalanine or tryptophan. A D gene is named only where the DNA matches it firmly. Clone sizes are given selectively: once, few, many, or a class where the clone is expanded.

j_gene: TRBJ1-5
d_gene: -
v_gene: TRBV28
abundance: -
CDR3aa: CASKAGRVFNQPQHF
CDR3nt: TGTGCCAGCAAGGCGGGCAGGGTTTTCAATCAGCCCCAGCATTTT

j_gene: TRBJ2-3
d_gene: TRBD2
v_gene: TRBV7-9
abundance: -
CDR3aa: CASTLAGVADTQYF
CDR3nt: TGTGCCAGCACCCTGGCGGGAGTGGCAGATACGCAGTATTTT

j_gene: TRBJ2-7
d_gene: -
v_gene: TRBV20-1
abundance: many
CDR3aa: CSARGTSGVSYEQYF
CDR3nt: TGCAGTGCTCGGGGGACTTCTGGGGTATCTTACGAGCAGTACTTC

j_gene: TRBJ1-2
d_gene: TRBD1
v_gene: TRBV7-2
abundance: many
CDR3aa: CASSAGGAYGYTF
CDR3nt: TGTGCCAGCAGCGCAGGGGGGGCCTATGGCTACACCTTC

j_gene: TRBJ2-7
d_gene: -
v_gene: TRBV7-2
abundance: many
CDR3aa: CASSLEPGRYEQYF
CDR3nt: TGTGCCAGCAGTCTAGAACCGGGCCGCTACGAGCAGTACTTC

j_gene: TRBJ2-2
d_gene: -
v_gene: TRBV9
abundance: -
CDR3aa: CASSVEIPGATGELFF
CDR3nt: TGTGCCAGCAGCGTAGAGATCCCGGGGGCCACCGGGGAGCTGTTTTTT

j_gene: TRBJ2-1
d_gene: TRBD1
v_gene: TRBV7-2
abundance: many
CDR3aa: CASSLRRDRGPYNEQFF
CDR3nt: TGTGCCAGCAGCTTACGTCGGGACAGGGGGCCTTATAATGAGCAGTTCTTC

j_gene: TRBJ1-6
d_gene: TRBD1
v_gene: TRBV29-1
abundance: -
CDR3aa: CSAQGARDSPLHF
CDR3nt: TGCAGCGCCCAGGGGGCGAGGGATTCACCCCTCCACTTT

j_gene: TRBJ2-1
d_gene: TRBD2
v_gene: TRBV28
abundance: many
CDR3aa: CASSFWGTSGASSYNEQFF
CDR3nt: TGTGCCAGCAGTTTTTGGGGGACTAGCGGGGCTAGCTCCTACAATGAGCAGTTCTTC

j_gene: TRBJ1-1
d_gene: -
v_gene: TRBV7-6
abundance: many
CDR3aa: CASGARMNTEAFF
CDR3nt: TGTGCCAGCGGTGCCCGCATGAACACTGAAGCTTTCTTT

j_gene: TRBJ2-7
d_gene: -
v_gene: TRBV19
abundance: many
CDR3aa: CASSAPGDSYEQYF
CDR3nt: TGTGCCAGTAGTGCACCGGGAGACTCCTACGAGCAGTACTTC

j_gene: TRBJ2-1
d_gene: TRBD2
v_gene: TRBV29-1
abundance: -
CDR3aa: CSGSGRGDWNEQFF
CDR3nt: TGCAGCGGAAGCGGGAGAGGGGATTGGAATGAGCAGTTCTTC

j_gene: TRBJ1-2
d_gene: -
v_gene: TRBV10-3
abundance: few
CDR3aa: CAISEGSGYTF
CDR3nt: TGTGCCATCAGTGAGGGCTCTGGCTACACCTTC

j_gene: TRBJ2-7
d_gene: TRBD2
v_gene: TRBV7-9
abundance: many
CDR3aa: CASSLAGTSVSYEQYF
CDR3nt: TGTGCCAGCAGCTTAGCAGGGACTAGCGTCTCCTACGAGCAGTACTTC

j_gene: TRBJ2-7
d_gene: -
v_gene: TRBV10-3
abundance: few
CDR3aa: CAISESGGYEQYF
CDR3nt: TGTGCCATCAGTGAGTCGGGCGGCTACGAGCAGTACTTC

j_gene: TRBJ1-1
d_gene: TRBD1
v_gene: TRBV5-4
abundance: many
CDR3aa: CASSWDRANTEAFF
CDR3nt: TGTGCCAGCAGCTGGGACAGGGCGAACACTGAAGCTTTCTTT

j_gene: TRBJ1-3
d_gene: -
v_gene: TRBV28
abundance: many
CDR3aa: CASSFVGSSGNTIYF
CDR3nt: TGTGCCAGCAGTTTTGTGGGAAGTTCTGGAAACACCATATATTTT

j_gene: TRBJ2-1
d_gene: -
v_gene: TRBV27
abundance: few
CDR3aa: CASSPGGGGSSYNEQFF
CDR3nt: TGTGCCAGCAGCCCAGGCGGTGGGGGTAGCTCCTACAATGAGCAGTTCTTC

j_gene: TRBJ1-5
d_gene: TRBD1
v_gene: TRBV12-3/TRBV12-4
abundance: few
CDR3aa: CASSSTGGSGPQHF
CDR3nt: TGTGCCAGCAGTTCTACAGGGGGTTCGGGGCCCCAGCATTTT

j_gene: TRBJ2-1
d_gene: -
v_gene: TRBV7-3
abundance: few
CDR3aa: CASSLTDLNEQFF
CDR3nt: TGTGCCAGCAGCTTAACGGACCTCAATGAGCAGTTCTTC

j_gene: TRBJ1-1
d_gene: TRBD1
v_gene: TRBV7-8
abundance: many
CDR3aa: CASSFIDRGLTEAFF
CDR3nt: TGTGCCAGCAGCTTTATCGACAGGGGGCTTACTGAAGCTTTCTTT

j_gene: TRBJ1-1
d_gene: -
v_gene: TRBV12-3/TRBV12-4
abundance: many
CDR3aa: CASSPPWGQGTEAFF
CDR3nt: TGTGCCAGCAGTCCGCCCTGGGGGCAGGGGACTGAAGCTTTCTTT

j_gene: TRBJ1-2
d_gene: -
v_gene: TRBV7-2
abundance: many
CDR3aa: CASSLGAGHLYGYTF
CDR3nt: TGTGCCAGCAGCTTGGGAGCGGGACACTTGTATGGCTACACCTTC